This T cell receptor (beta chain) derives from a study of T cell changes during pregnancy in multiple sclerosis. Sequencing was performed with immunoSEQ multiplex PCR; in TCRdb, only in-frame clones are kept and a portion is missing. The sample gives about 77,000 clones, about nine tenths of which show up once; 1.5% to 2% is in the top ten. The germline CDR1 and CDR2 sequences are MNHEY and SVGAGI. V was pared by 3 bases and J by 3 bases, with 11 bases between. The CDR3 totals 15 residues. This sequence was found in a female donor with multiple sclerosis, enrolled in a pregnancy study. The sequenced sample was peripheral blood, obtained before pregnancy. The chain links TRBV6-5 to TRBJ2-2; D remains unclear. Written as DNA, the CDR3 is TGTGCCAGCAGTTATCAGGAATATTACACCGGGGAGCTGTTTTTT. Encoded protein: CASSYQEYYTGELFF.